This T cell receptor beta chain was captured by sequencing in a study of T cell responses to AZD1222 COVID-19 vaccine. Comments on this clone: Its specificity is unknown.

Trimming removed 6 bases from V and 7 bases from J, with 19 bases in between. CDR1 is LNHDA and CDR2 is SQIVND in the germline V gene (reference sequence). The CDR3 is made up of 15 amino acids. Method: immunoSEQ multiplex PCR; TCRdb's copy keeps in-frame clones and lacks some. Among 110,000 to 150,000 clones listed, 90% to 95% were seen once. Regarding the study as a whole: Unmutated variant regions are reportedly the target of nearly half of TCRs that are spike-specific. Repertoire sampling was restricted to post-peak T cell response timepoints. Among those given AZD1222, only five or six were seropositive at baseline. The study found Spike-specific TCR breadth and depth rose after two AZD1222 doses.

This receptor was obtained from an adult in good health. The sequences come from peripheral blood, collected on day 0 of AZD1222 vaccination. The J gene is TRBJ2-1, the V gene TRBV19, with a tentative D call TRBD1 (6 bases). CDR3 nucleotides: TGTGCCAGTAGCGACCCGGGACACCTCTGGAATGAGCAGTTCTTC. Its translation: CASSDPGHLWNEQFF.